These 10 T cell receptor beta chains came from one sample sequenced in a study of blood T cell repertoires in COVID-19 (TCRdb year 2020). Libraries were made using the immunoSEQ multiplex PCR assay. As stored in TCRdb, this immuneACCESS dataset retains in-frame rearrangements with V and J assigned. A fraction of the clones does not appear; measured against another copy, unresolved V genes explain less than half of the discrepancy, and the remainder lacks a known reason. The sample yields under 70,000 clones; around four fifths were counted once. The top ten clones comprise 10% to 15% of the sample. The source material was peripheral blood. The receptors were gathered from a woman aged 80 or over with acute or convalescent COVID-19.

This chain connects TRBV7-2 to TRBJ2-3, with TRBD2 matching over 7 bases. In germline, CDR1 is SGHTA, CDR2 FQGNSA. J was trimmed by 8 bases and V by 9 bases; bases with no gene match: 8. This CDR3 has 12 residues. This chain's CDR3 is CASKAGSFTQYF. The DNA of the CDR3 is TGTGCCAGTAAAGCGGGGTCCTTTACGCAGTATTTT. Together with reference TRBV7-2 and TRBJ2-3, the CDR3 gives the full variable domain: GAGVSQSPSNKVTEKGKDVELRCDPISGHTALYWYRQSLGQGLEFLIYFQGNSAPDKSGLPSDRFSAERTGGSVSTLTIQRTQQEDSAVYLCASKAGSFTQYFGPGTRLTVL.

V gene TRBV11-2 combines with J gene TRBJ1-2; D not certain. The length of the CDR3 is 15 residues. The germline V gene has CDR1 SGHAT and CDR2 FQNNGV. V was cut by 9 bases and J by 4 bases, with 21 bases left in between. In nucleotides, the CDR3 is TGTGCCAGGGATCGGCTGGCTGAGGAGTGCTATGGCTACACCTTC. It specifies CARDRLAEECYGYTF. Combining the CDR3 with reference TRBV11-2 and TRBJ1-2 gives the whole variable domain EAGVAQSPRYKIIEKRQSVAFWCNPISGHATLYWYQQILGQGPKLLIQFQNNGVVDDSQLPKDRFSAERLKGVDSTLKIQPAKLEDSAVYLCARDRLAEECYGYTFGSGTRLTVV.

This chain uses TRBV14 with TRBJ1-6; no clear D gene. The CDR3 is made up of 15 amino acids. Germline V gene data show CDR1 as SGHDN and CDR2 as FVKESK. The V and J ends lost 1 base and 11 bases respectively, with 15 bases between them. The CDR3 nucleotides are TGTGCCAGCAGCCAAGGAACGGTGTTCGGTACACCCCTCCACTTT. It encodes CASSQGTVFGTPLHF.

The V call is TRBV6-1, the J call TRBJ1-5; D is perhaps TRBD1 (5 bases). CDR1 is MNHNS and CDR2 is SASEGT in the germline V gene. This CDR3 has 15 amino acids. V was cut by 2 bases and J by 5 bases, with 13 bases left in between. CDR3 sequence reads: CASSEYGDFDQPQHF. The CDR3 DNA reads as TGTGCCAGCAGTGAATACGGGGACTTCGATCAGCCCCAGCATTTT.

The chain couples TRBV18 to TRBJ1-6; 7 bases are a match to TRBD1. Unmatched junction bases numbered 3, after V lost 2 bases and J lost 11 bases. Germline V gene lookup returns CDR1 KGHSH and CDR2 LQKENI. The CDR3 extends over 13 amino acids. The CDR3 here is CASSPDREPPLHF. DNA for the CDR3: TGTGCCAGCTCACCAGACAGGGAACCACCCCTCCACTTT.

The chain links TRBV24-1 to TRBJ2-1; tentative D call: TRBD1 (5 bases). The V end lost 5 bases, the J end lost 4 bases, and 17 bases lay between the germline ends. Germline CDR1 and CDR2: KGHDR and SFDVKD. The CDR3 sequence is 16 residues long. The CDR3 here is CATSGGVTETYNEQFF. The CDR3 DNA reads TGTGCCACCAGTGGCGGCGTGACAGAGACTTACAATGAGCAGTTCTTC.

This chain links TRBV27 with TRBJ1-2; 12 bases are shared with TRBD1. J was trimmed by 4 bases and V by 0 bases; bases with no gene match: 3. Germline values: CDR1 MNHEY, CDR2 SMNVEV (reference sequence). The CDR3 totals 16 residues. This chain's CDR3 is CASSLSGTGGAYGYTF. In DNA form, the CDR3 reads TGTGCCAGCAGTTTATCCGGGACAGGGGGCGCCTATGGCTACACCTTC.

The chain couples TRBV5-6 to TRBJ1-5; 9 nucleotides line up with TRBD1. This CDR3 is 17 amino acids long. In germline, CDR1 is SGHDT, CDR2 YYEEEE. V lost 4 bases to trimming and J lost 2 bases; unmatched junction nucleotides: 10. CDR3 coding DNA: TGTGCCAGCAGCCGCACACAGGGGGCAGACGGCAATCAGCCCCAGCATTTT. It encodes CASSRTQGADGNQPQHF.

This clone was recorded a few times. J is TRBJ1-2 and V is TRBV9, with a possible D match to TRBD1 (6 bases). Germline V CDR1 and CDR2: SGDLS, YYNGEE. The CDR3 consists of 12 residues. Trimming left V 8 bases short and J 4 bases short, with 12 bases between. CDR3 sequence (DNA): TGTGCCAGTGTGAGGGGGGGCTATGGCTACACCTTC. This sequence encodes CASVRGGYGYTF.

The CDR3 protein is CASSPVASGVNEQFF. The CDR3, as DNA: TGTGCCAGCAGCCCGGTAGCTAGCGGGGTTAATGAGCAGTTCTTC. V is TRBV7-6 and J is TRBJ2-1; TRBD2 matches at 9 bases. CDR1 is SGHVS, CDR2 FNYEAQ, per germline. The CDR3 loop spans 15 amino acids. The V and J ends lost 5 bases and 7 bases, in that order; junction bases with no gene match: 9.